The sequence of this TCR beta chain was determined in a study of identical twins. Overall study results and limits: Memory repertoires showed no such pattern, whereas abundant cord blood beta clonotypes carried fewer insertions. Invariant MAIT and iNKT cells are populations that could partly confound zero-insertion analyses.

Germline V gene data show CDR1 as WNHNN and CDR2 as SYGVQD (reference sequence). The CDR3 loop spans 11 amino acids. V gave up 0 bases and J gave up 6 bases, with 3 bases separating them. This clonotype appeared a few times. Its antigen is not identified. Each CDR3 protein is one row after TCRdb ran MiXCR on the 5' RACE reads. Of 600,000 to 800,000 distinct CDR3 sequences listed, less than 25% are singletons. This sample also appeared in a second study, on T cells expressing NK-cell markers. This second report adds: Dominant NKG2C+ clonotypes were found to form about 1.0-8% of CD8+ T cells in a handful of donors.

Sequenced input: PBMCs. The receptor was derived from a woman in her late teens or twenties in good health. The chain carries TRBV10-1 and TRBJ2-7; D gene unclear. CDR3 sequence (DNA): TGCGCCAGCAGTGAGTCGTTCGAGCAGTACTTC. Translated: CASSESFEQYF.